A selection of T cell receptor beta chains follows, all from one sample in a study of T-cell reconstitution after alpha-beta-depleted transplantation in children. TCRdb reprocessed the PCR reads via MiXCR and lists one record per CDR3 protein. In the table there are approximately 110,000 distinct CDR3 sequences, 23% of which are singletons. Sequences were derived from PBMCs, mostly from graft donor cells, sampled 180 days after TCRalphabeta/CD19-depleted stem cell transplant. The receptor set was obtained from a male patient under 10 years old who had a stem cell transplant for chronic granulomatous disease, so the T cells may come from the graft donor. CDR3s include the opening cysteine and the closing phenylalanine or tryptophan. The D gene is left open where the match is weak. Clone size is not always given. Where it is, it says once, few, many or a class for expanded clones.

abundance,v_gene,d_gene,j_gene,CDR3aa,CDR3nt
few,TRBV12-3/TRBV12-4,TRBD2,TRBJ2-5,CASSFGGNIETQYF,TGTGCCAGCAGTTTCGGGGGGAACATAGAGACCCAGTACTTC
many,TRBV5-1,NA,TRBJ2-3,CASSLNGWGSQGTQYF,TGCGCCAGCAGCTTGAATGGGTGGGGAAGTCAAGGTACGCAGTATTTT
many,TRBV28,NA,TRBJ1-4,CASSGVRGATNEKLFF,TGTGCCAGCTCAGGGGTCCGGGGGGCAACTAATGAAAAACTGTTTTTT
few,TRBV29-1,NA,TRBJ2-3,CSVETTSTDTQYF,TGCAGCGTTGAAACTACTAGCACAGATACGCAGTATTTT
NA,TRBV28,NA,TRBJ2-7,CASRPHSQIRGYEQYF,TGTGCCAGCAGACCACATAGCCAAATTAGAGGCTACGAGCAGTACTTC
many,TRBV29-1,NA,TRBJ1-5,CSVASGYSNQPQHF,TGCAGCGTTGCTTCTGGGTATAGCAATCAGCCCCAGCATTTT
few,TRBV27,NA,TRBJ2-7,CASSWGSSYEQYF,TGTGCCAGCAGTTGGGGAAGCTCCTACGAGCAGTACTTC
few,TRBV7-7,TRBD2,TRBJ2-1,CASSLSSGGAGEQFF,TGTGCTAGCAGCTTAAGTAGCGGGGGGGCTGGTGAGCAGTTCTTC
few,TRBV20-1,TRBD1,TRBJ1-1,CSARAGTGYTEAFF,TGCAGTGCTAGGGCCGGGACAGGGTACACTGAAGCTTTCTTT
NA,TRBV7-6,NA,TRBJ2-1,CASSPLLGNEQFF,TGTGCCAGCAGCCCCCTCTTGGGGAATGAGCAGTTCTTC
many,TRBV12-3/TRBV12-4,NA,TRBJ2-7,CASSLIRADEQYF,TGTGCCAGCAGTTTAATCAGGGCTGACGAGCAGTACTTC
few,TRBV20-1,NA,TRBJ1-1,CSARVGGWNTEAFF,TGCAGTGCTAGAGTTGGGGGATGGAACACTGAAGCTTTCTTT
NA,TRBV12-3/TRBV12-4,NA,TRBJ1-3,CASKRGSGNTIYF,TGTGCCAGCAAGAGGGGTTCTGGAAACACCATATATTTT
many,TRBV20-1,NA,TRBJ2-5,CSALITQETQYF,TGCAGTGCCCTCATAACGCAAGAGACCCAGTACTTC
many,TRBV11-2,TRBD1,TRBJ2-1,CASSFRDRGYNEQFF,TGTGCCAGCAGCTTCCGGGACAGGGGCTACAATGAGCAGTTCTTC
NA,TRBV20-1,NA,TRBJ2-6,CSARDRRRQFLSGANVLTF,TGCAGTGCTAGAGATAGAAGGCGACAATTTCTTTCTGGGGCCAACGTCCTGACTTTC
NA,TRBV28,TRBD2,TRBJ2-3,CASSPRSRGSGDTQYF,TGTGCCAGCAGCCCCAGGTCTCGCGGGAGTGGAGATACGCAGTATTTT
NA,TRBV12-3/TRBV12-4,NA,TRBJ1-3,CASSLVGGSGNTIYF,TGTGCCAGCAGTTTAGTTGGTGGCTCTGGAAACACCATATATTTT
few,TRBV18,TRBD1,TRBJ2-7,CASSPGTGNYEQYF,TGTGCCAGCTCACCGGGGACAGGGAACTACGAGCAGTACTTC
NA,TRBV18,NA,TRBJ2-3,CASSPRQGYTDTQYF,TGTGCCAGCTCACCGCGGCAGGGGTATACAGATACGCAGTATTTT
many,TRBV4-2,NA,TRBJ2-7,CASSQMGGGQGSYEQYF,TGTGCCAGCAGCCAAATGGGAGGAGGACAAGGGAGCTACGAGCAGTACTTC
many,TRBV27,NA,TRBJ2-5,CASSDRRAVWETQYF,TGTGCCAGCAGCGATCGGAGGGCCGTATGGGAGACCCAGTACTTC
NA,TRBV12-3/TRBV12-4,NA,TRBJ2-1,CASLRGPGYNEQFF,TGTGCCAGCCTCCGGGGGCCGGGGTACAATGAGCAGTTCTTC
NA,TRBV7-2,NA,TRBJ2-3,CASSGWGARTDTQYF,TGTGCCAGCAGCGGGTGGGGGGCACGCACAGATACGCAGTATTTT
many,TRBV6-2/TRBV6-3,NA,TRBJ2-1,CASTQGPTNEQFF,TGTGCCAGCACCCAAGGCCCTACCAATGAGCAGTTCTTC
NA,TRBV15,NA,TRBJ2-1,CATSRDPRVSYNEQFF,TGTGCCACCAGCAGAGATCCCAGGGTATCCTACAATGAGCAGTTCTTC
NA,TRBV11-3,TRBD2,TRBJ2-2,CASSLWSSGSSGELFF,TGTGCCAGCAGCTTATGGTCTAGCGGGAGCTCCGGGGAGCTGTTTTTT
NA,TRBV19,NA,TRBJ2-1,CASSNPTASSYNEQFF,TGTGCCAGTAGTAACCCGACAGCTAGCTCCTACAATGAGCAGTTCTTC
many,TRBV2,NA,TRBJ2-1,CASSDLGINEQFF,TGTGCCAGCAGTGACTTGGGCATAAATGAGCAGTTCTTC
many,TRBV27,NA,TRBJ2-7,CASSQRQAYEQYF,TGTGCCAGCAGTCAAAGACAGGCCTACGAGCAGTACTTC
NA,TRBV13,NA,TRBJ1-3,CATLEWDSGNTIYF,TGTGCCACTCTCGAGTGGGACTCTGGAAACACCATATATTTT
many,TRBV7-6,NA,TRBJ2-6,CASSFSLSGANVLTF,TGTGCCAGCAGCTTCAGCCTCTCTGGGGCCAACGTCCTGACTTTC
NA,TRBV10-3,NA,TRBJ2-5,CAISGETRGETQYF,TGTGCCATCAGTGGAGAGACGCGGGGAGAGACCCAGTACTTC
many,TRBV5-8,NA,TRBJ2-3,CASSFRDSLPFTDTQYF,TGTGCCAGCAGCTTCCGGGACTCCTTACCTTTCACAGATACGCAGTATTTT
many,TRBV20-1,TRBD2,TRBJ2-1,CSASGTSINEQFF,TGCAGTGCTAGCGGGACTAGCATAAATGAGCAGTTCTTC
many,TRBV6-5,TRBD2,TRBJ2-7,CASSQTSGGTYEQYF,TGTGCCAGCAGTCAGACTAGCGGGGGGACCTACGAGCAGTACTTC
few,TRBV12-3/TRBV12-4,NA,TRBJ2-1,CASRPGGGGEQFF,TGTGCCAGCAGACCTGGAGGTGGCGGTGAGCAGTTCTTC
many,TRBV12-3/TRBV12-4,TRBD2,TRBJ2-7,CASSERGLAAYEQYF,TGTGCCAGCAGTGAACGAGGACTAGCTGCCTACGAGCAGTACTTC
many,TRBV7-2,NA,TRBJ2-7,CASSLELGLPYEQYF,TGTGCCAGCAGCTTAGAGCTGGGCTTGCCCTACGAGCAGTACTTC
few,TRBV3-1,NA,TRBJ2-7,CASFHIEGTYEQYF,TGTGCCAGCTTCCACATCGAGGGAACCTACGAGCAGTACTTC
many,TRBV12-3/TRBV12-4,NA,TRBJ2-5,CASSFGSGGRYIETQYF,NA
many,TRBV29-1,TRBD1,TRBJ2-7,CSVEERGPKEQYF,TGCAGCGTTGAAGAGAGGGGGCCGAAGGAGCAGTACTTC
many,TRBV7-3,NA,TRBJ2-1,CASSSDATSFEQFF,TGTGCCAGCAGCTCCGATGCGACTAGTTTCGAGCAGTTCTTC
NA,TRBV12-3/TRBV12-4,NA,TRBJ2-5,CASSLGGSNAQLKKETQYF,TGTGCCAGCAGTTTAGGAGGGAGTAACGCTCAACTAAAGAAAGAGACCCAGTACTTC
many,TRBV20-1,NA,TRBJ2-7,CSARWGETYEQYF,TGCAGTGCTAGATGGGGGGAAACCTACGAGCAGTACTTC
many,TRBV20-1,TRBD2,TRBJ2-1,CSARAGGRYNEQFF,TGCAGTGCTCGAGCGGGAGGCCGCTACAATGAGCAGTTCTTC
many,TRBV24-1,NA,TRBJ2-2,CATSDPTANTGELFF,TGTGCCACCAGTGACCCGACAGCGAACACCGGGGAGCTGTTTTTT
few,TRBV12-3/TRBV12-4,NA,TRBJ1-5,CASSLNLANQPQHF,TGTGCCAGCAGTTTAAACCTTGCCAATCAGCCCCAGCATTTT
NA,TRBV7-2,NA,TRBJ2-3,CASTPPSIGADTQYF,TGTGCCAGCACTCCCCCAAGTATTGGCGCAGATACGCAGTATTTT
few,TRBV5-1,NA,TRBJ2-1,CASSLVGGSYNEQFF,TGCGCCAGCAGCTTGGTGGGCGGGTCCTACAATGAGCAGTTCTTC
NA,TRBV4-1,TRBD2,TRBJ2-1,CASSQPQGTSAYNELFF,TGCGCCAGCAGCCAGCCTCAAGGGACTAGCGCCTACAATGAGCTGTTCTTC
NA,TRBV28,NA,TRBJ2-1,CASRATGYNEQFF,TGTGCCAGCAGAGCCACAGGGTACAATGAGCAGTTCTTC
many,TRBV10-3,TRBD1,TRBJ1-1,CAISEGTVNTEAFF,TGTGCCATCAGTGAGGGGACAGTGAACACTGAAGCTTTCTTT
few,TRBV6-5,NA,TRBJ1-1,CASSYSPAYMNTEAFF,TGTGCCAGCAGTTACAGCCCCGCCTATATGAACACTGAAGCTTTCTTT